This T cell receptor (beta chain) is drawn from a study of blood T cell repertoires in COVID-19. Overall study context: Samples representing acute and convalescent COVID-19 were sourced from the United States, Italy and Spain.

As originally analysed: Reference gene primer amplification gave estimated nucleated cell counts. Sequencing was performed with immunoSEQ multiplex PCR; in TCRdb, only in-frame clones are kept and a portion is missing. The V and J calls and clone size were taken over from that table, and D and trimming were inferred from the DNA. The sample contains fewer than 200,000 clones, just over 85% of which appear only once. Germline values: CDR1 MNHEY, CDR2 SVGAGI. The CDR3 totals 15 residues. Unmatched junction bases numbered 8, after V lost 7 bases and J lost 1 base. In assigning cohorts, the study relied on participant-reported clinical history.

Sequenced: PBMCs or T cells enriched from blood (not recorded which). The receptor's source is a young woman who had recovered from COVID-19. The chain recombines TRBV6-5 with TRBJ1-1, with TRBD1 matching over 8 bases. CDR3: CASTWTGTTNTEAFF. The CDR3 DNA is TGTGCCAGCACATGGACAGGGACAACGAACACTGAAGCTTTCTTT.